A single sample is the source of the 18 T cell receptor beta chains below, sequenced in a study of blood T cell repertoires in COVID-19 (dated by TCRdb to the early 2020s). The library came from the immunoSEQ multiplex PCR assay. In its TCRdb copy, this immuneACCESS table keeps in-frame sequences only and misses some clones. Where compared with another copy, unresolved V genes explain less than half of these, and the others have no known cause. In all, the sample holds about 270,000 clones, and under 90% of those were seen once. Jointly, the top ten make up around 2.9% of the sample. Sequencing was carried out using peripheral blood. All receptors come from a woman in her sixties with active or convalescent COVID-19.

The chain combines TRBV5-6 with TRBJ1-2; unclear D gene. This CDR3 is 15 amino acids long. V dropped 4 bases and J dropped 0 bases, with 13 bases sitting between them. The germline V gene has CDR1 SGHDT and CDR2 YYEEEE. For the CDR3, the DNA is TGTGCCAGCAGCCTGTGGAGCTCAGCTAACTATGGCTACACCTTC. This gives the protein CASSLWSSANYGYTF.

This rearrangement joins TRBV7-6 to TRBJ2-3; a possible D gene is TRBD2 (11 bases). Germline assignment: CDR1 SGHVS and CDR2 FNYEAQ. The CDR3 consists of 20 residues. V was shortened by 5 bases and J by 1 base, with 28 bases between the two germline ends. CDR3 amino acids: CASSPRTGGGTSGRTDTQYF. In DNA, the CDR3 is TGTGCCAGCAGCCCACGGACAGGGGGGGGGACTAGCGGACGCACAGATACGCAGTATTTT.

This chain links TRBV7-2 with TRBJ1-4; the D gene is possibly TRBD1 (6 bases). Trimming shortened V by 5 bases and J by 3 bases, and 10 bases separated the two germline ends. The length of the CDR3 is 14 residues. Germline V gives CDR1 SGHTA, CDR2 FQGNSA. The CDR3 reads CASSQRQANEKLFF. The CDR3 bases are TGTGCCAGCAGCCAAAGACAGGCTAATGAAAAACTGTTTTTT.

V is TRBV30 and J is TRBJ2-7; possible D gene TRBD1, 5 bases. This CDR3 is 13 amino acids long. The V end was cut by 1 base, the J end by 2 bases, with 9 bases between. CDR1 is GTSNPN and CDR2 is SVGIG in the germline V gene (reference sequence). DNA of the CDR3: TGTGCCTGGAGTGCAGGGCAGGCCTACGAGCAGTACTTC. Protein product: CAWSAGQAYEQYF.

V usage is TRBV2 and J usage is TRBJ2-5, with 10 nucleotides matching TRBD2. Germline V gene lookup returns CDR1 SNHLY and CDR2 FYNNEI. The V and J ends lost 4 bases and 8 bases, in that order; junction bases with no gene match: 16. CDR3 size: 17 residues. The CDR3 region has the DNA TGTGCCAGCAGTGGCGCAGCGGGGGGGCCGTTCTCGAGCACCCAGTACTTC. Protein: CASSGAAGGPFSSTQYF.

Only one count was recorded for this clone. The CDR3 region is CASSYSSPTDSPLHF. CDR3 coding DNA: TGTGCCAGCAGTTACTCTTCCCCGACAGACTCTCCCCTCCACTTT. This chain connects TRBV6-2 or TRBV6-3 to TRBJ1-6, with a weak D call TRBD1 (5 bases). This CDR3 is 15 amino acids long. V was pared by 0 bases and J by 13 bases, with 16 bases between. Germline assignment: CDR1 MNHEY and CDR2 SVGEGT.

The chain joins TRBV4-3 to TRBJ2-7; 7 bases fit TRBD1. The CDR3 runs to 13 residues. The ends lost 4 bases at V and 3 bases at J; junction bases unmatched: 3. CDR1 is LGHNA and CDR2 is YSLEER in the germline V gene. The DNA of the CDR3 is TGCGCCAGCAGCCCGGACAGGAACTACGAGCAGTACTTC. Its translation: CASSPDRNYEQYF.

The table lists this clone with a few counts. The chain recombines TRBV10-2 with TRBJ2-3; 10 bases align to TRBD2. Unmatched junction bases numbered 6, after V lost 8 bases and J lost 4 bases. Per the germline V gene, CDR1 is WSHSY and CDR2 is SAAADI. This CDR3 region has 14 residues. CDR3 in amino acids: CASLSGGAADTQYF. Written as DNA, the CDR3 is TGCGCCAGCTTAAGCGGGGGGGCGGCAGATACGCAGTATTTT.

CDR3 loop: CASSQEQHQGGRREQYF. The DNA for the CDR3 is TGTGCCAGCAGCCAAGAGCAACATCAAGGGGGCCGGCGCGAGCAGTACTTC. This sequence joins TRBV3-1 (or the pseudogene TRBV3-2) and TRBJ2-7, with 7 bases fitting TRBD1. V lost 0 bases and J lost 6; bases outside the gene matches: 14. Germline V gene lookup returns CDR1 LGHDT and CDR2 YNNKEL (reference sequence). This CDR3 has 17 residues.

This rearrangement joins TRBV29-1 to TRBJ1-1, with TRBD1 matching over 8 bases. Germline V gene sequence: CDR1 SQVTM, CDR2 ANQGSEA. The J segment lost 1 base and the V segment lost 6 bases, leaving 4 bases of the junction unmatched. The CDR3 covers 13 residues. The CDR3 sequence: CSVTGTGNTEAFF. CDR3 bases: TGCAGCGTGACCGGGACAGGGAACACTGAAGCTTTCTTT.

The rearrangement joins TRBV2 to TRBJ1-5; D gene unclear. The V and J ends lost 3 bases and 3 bases respectively, with 9 bases between them. Per the germline V gene, CDR1 is SNHLY and CDR2 is FYNNEI. The CDR3 consists of 14 residues. The CDR3 protein is CASSDPSPNQPQHF. DNA of the CDR3: TGTGCCAGCAGTGACCCGAGCCCCAATCAGCCCCAGCATTTT. Full variable domain (remainder filled in from reference TRBV2 and TRBJ1-5): EPEVTQTPSHQVTQMGQEVILRCVPISNHLYFYWYRQILGQKVEFLVSFYNNEISEKSEIFDDQFSVERPDGSNFTLKIRSTKLEDSAMYFCASSDPSPNQPQHFGDGTRLSIL.

V gene TRBV10-2 combines with J gene TRBJ2-7; 7 nucleotides line up with TRBD2. CDR1 and CDR2 from the germline V gene are WSHSY and SAAADI. This CDR3 is built from 13 residues. V gave up 8 bases and J gave up 0 bases; unmatched junction bases: 4. CDR3 region: CASLAESSYEQYF. In DNA, the CDR3 is TGCGCCAGCCTAGCGGAGAGCTCCTACGAGCAGTACTTC.

This rearrangement joins TRBV4-3 to TRBJ1-2; a possible D gene is TRBD1 (6 bases). Germline V CDR1 and CDR2: LGHNA, YSLEER. Between the trimmed V and J ends, which lost 0 bases and 9 bases, there was a span of 17 bases. The CDR3 has 15 amino acids. CDR3 in DNA: TGCGCCAGCAGCCAAGACCCCTCAGGGGATGAACGCTACACCTTC. It encodes CASSQDPSGDERYTF.

This rearrangement joins TRBV19 to TRBJ2-3; 11 bases match TRBD1. V dropped 4 bases and J dropped 3; count of bases not matched to a gene: 9. Germline loops: CDR1 LNHDA, CDR2 SQIVND (reference sequence). The CDR3 covers 17 residues. The CDR3 DNA sequence: TGTGCCAGTAGTACCGGGACAGGGGGAAGTGGGACAGATACGCAGTATTTT. Translation gives CASSTGTGGSGTDTQYF.

The genes are TRBV30 and TRBJ2-7; TRBD2 matches 8 bases. The CDR3 has 13 amino acids. Unmatched junction bases numbered 11, after V lost 6 bases and J lost 7 bases. Germline CDR1 reads GTSNPN; CDR2 reads SVGIG (reference sequence). CDR3 DNA sequence: TGTGCCTGCAGCTCCGGGACTAGGAATGAGCAGTACTTC. Protein sequence: CACSSGTRNEQYF. Based on the CDR3 plus reference TRBV30 and TRBJ2-7, the full variable domain is SQTIHQWPATLVQPVGSPLSLECTVEGTSNPNLYWYRQAAGRGLQLLFYSVGIGQISSEVPQNLSASRPQDRQFILSSKKLLLSDSGFYLCACSSGTRNEQYFGPGTRLTVT.

The rearrangement joins TRBV4-3 to TRBJ1-2; D is uncertain. Per germline, CDR1 LGHNA and CDR2 YSLEER. This CDR3 is built from 17 residues. V lost 0 bases and J lost 0, with 14 bases in between. The CDR3, as DNA: TGCGCCAGCAGCCAAGACGGGAGGGCCAAGTCTAACTATGGCTACACCTTC. This gives the protein CASSQDGRAKSNYGYTF.

The chain couples TRBV19 to TRBJ1-4; 8 bases line up with TRBD1. CDR1 is LNHDA, CDR2 SQIVND, per germline (reference sequence). J was trimmed by 8 bases and V by 9 bases; bases with no gene match: 8. The CDR3 contains 13 residues. This CDR3 reads CASTTGDYEKLFF. The CDR3 nucleotides read TGTGCCAGCACGACAGGGGACTACGAAAAACTGTTTTTT. The whole variable domain, filled in from reference TRBV19 and TRBJ1-4, reads DGGITQSPKYLFRKEGQNVTLSCEQNLNHDAMYWYRQDPGQGLRLIYYSQIVNDFQKGDIAEGYSVSREKKESFPLTVTSAQKNPTAFYLCASTTGDYEKLFFGSGTQLSVL.

The genes are TRBV24-1 and TRBJ2-3, with D tentatively TRBD2 (6 bases). The germline V gene encodes CDR1 KGHDR and CDR2 SFDVKD. V was shortened by 7 bases and J by 0 bases, with 7 bases between the two germline ends. The CDR3 covers 13 residues. CDR3: CATSRGSTDTQYF. Here the CDR3 DNA reads TGTGCCACCAGCCGGGGGAGCACAGATACGCAGTATTTT.